Given below is one TCR beta chain in context. Antigen: not known. CDR1 is SEHNR and CDR2 is FQNEAQ in the germline V gene (reference sequence). The CDR3 loop spans 16 amino acids. Trimming took 5 bases from V and 4 from J; bases not matched to a gene: 10. The entry originates in a study of CD8+ T cells in alopecia areata. Across the whole study: Oral tofacitinib (5 to 10 mg twice daily) was administered to treated patients.

Overall study results and limits: Significant decreases in scalp clonality and expanded CD8+ clones followed tofacitinib treatment. Many expanded lesional clones stayed in scalp and blood while on tofacitinib.

Specified treatment: oral pan-JAK inhibitor, 5-10 mg twice daily. Extracted from the samples, RNA was reverse transcribed into cDNA to serve as the sequencing template. This table comes from immunoSEQ multiplex PCR, and its TCRdb copy is limited to in-frame clones, with some not included. Seen here are hundreds of thousands of clones, about two fifths observed once, and the top ten hold 0.45% to 0.55%. This chain uses TRBV7-9 with TRBJ1-4, with 7 bases aligning to TRBD1. The sequence came from a human donor with alopecia areata. The sequencing here drew on CD4+ T cells sorted from blood, taken between weeks 30 and 35, from a patient treated with tofacitinib. The CDR3: CASSGTNRGLNEKLFF. The CDR3 coding sequence is TGTGCCAGCAGCGGTACAAACAGGGGACTTAATGAAAAACTGTTTTTT.